The rows below give T cell receptor beta chains drawn from one sample of a study of cytomegalovirus exposure and HLA in healthy donors. Using immunoSEQ multiplex PCR, the repertoire was profiled, and TCRdb retains in-frame clones only, with some absent. The table includes around 150,000 clones, around 83% detected once. The sample comprised PBMCs. The receptors were sampled from a man younger than 35 in good health and CMV-seropositive. Both conserved end residues are part of each CDR3. D genes are given only for firm matches. Expanded clones get a size class; other rows say once, few or many, or leave the size out.

size | J | D | V | CDR3 | DNA
once | TRBJ2-3 | - | TRBV18 | CASSPTQARVNTQYF | TGTGCCAGCTCACCGACCCAGGCCCGTGTGAATACGCAGTATTTT
- | TRBJ2-3 | TRBD2 | TRBV15 | CATSIWGGSTDTQYF | TGTGCCACCAGCATCTGGGGGGGTAGCACAGATACGCAGTATTTT
once | TRBJ1-1 | - | TRBV11-2 | CASSLELSGRGTEAFF | TGTGCCAGCAGCTTAGAACTCTCGGGGCGGGGAACTGAAGCTTTCTTT
- | TRBJ2-3 | TRBD2 | TRBV5-6 | CASSYAGVADTQYF | TGTGCCAGCAGCTACGCGGGGGTCGCAGATACGCAGTATTTT
- | TRBJ1-2 | - | TRBV11-3 | CASSPSGGGIYGYTF | TGTGCCAGCAGCCCGTCGGGGGGAGGAATTTATGGCTACACCTTC
- | TRBJ1-5 | TRBD1 | TRBV6-5 | CASSSTGVQPQHF | TGTGCCAGCAGCTCCACAGGGGTCCAGCCCCAGCATTTT
- | TRBJ1-4 | - | TRBV5-1 | CASSLTQSNEKLFF | TGCGCCAGCAGCTTAACGCAGTCTAATGAAAAACTGTTTTTT
- | TRBJ2-7 | - | TRBV5-1 | CASSLAGVTYEQYF | TGCGCCAGCAGCTTGGCCGGAGTAACCTACGAGCAGTACTTC
- | TRBJ2-5 | TRBD1 | TRBV5-1 | CASSPRDSQLETQYF | TGCGCCAGCAGCCCACGGGACAGCCAGTTGGAGACCCAGTACTTC
- | TRBJ1-5 | - | TRBV10-3 | CAISEGSQPPLSNQPQHF | TGTGCCATCAGTGAGGGATCACAGCCCCCTCTTAGCAATCAGCCCCAGCATTTT
- | TRBJ1-3 | - | TRBV30 | CAWTPRGAKGNTIYF | TGTGCCTGGACCCCCCGGGGGGCGAAAGGAAACACCATATATTTT
- | TRBJ2-3 | TRBD2 | TRBV7-3 | CASSSEGLGGVDTQYF | TGTGCCAGCAGCTCGGAGGGACTAGGGGGAGTGGATACGCAGTATTTT
- | TRBJ2-1 | TRBD1 | TRBV6-1 | CASLKGTGVNEQFF | TGTGCCAGCCTAAAGGGGACAGGGGTCAATGAGCAGTTCTTC
- | TRBJ2-1 | TRBD2 | TRBV29-1 | CSVEGWGGHYNEQFF | TGCAGCGTTGAAGGTTGGGGGGGTCATTACAATGAGCAGTTCTTC
once | TRBJ2-7 | - | TRBV5-5 | CASSLWETAAYEQYF | TGTGCCAGCAGCTTATGGGAGACGGCTGCCTACGAGCAGTACTTC
- | TRBJ1-2 | - | TRBV4-3 | CASSQDGVPSYGYTF | TGCGCCAGCAGCCAAGACGGGGTCCCCTCCTATGGCTACACCTTC
- | TRBJ2-6 | TRBD1 | TRBV12-5 | CASGSDSRGLLSDGANVLTF | TGTGCTAGTGGTTCAGACTCCAGGGGGCTCTTATCCGATGGGGCCAACGTCCTGACTTTC
- | TRBJ2-5 | - | TRBV6-6 | CASSRREGKETQYF | TGTGCCAGCAGTAGGAGGGAAGGGAAGGAGACCCAGTACTTC
once | TRBJ2-7 | - | TRBV6-6 | CASSYDLHYEQYF | TGTGCCAGCAGTTACGACTTACACTACGAGCAGTACTTC
- | TRBJ2-5 | - | TRBV15 | CATSRRGGQSQETQYF | TGTGCCACCAGCAGGAGAGGCGGGCAGTCACAAGAGACCCAGTACTTC